Shown below are 16 T cell receptor beta chains from a single sample sequenced in a study of PD-1 blockade in classical Hodgkin lymphoma. Clones were sequenced by immunoSEQ multiplex PCR, and TCRdb holds only the in-frame ones, with some missing. Of tens of thousands of clones detected, about 92% appear once; the ten largest clones hold 8%. Stated time point: cycle 4 day 1 (C4D1), after around six weeks of nivolumab. Each patient experienced a relapse that followed autologous stem cell transplantation, and brentuximab vedotin exposure varied. The input for sequencing was peripheral blood mononuclear cells (PBMCs), taken before the fourth cycle of nivolumab. These receptors were obtained from a human donor with classical Hodgkin lymphoma.

The chain employs TRBV6-4 and TRBJ1-4, with D unclear. Trimming removed 7 bases at V and 8 bases at J, with 11 bases between. The CDR3 spans 12 residues. Germline values: CDR1 MRHNA, CDR2 SNTAGT. CDR3 in amino acids: CASMTKREKLFF. The CDR3, as DNA: TGTGCCAGCATGACGAAGCGAGAAAAACTGTTTTTT.

V is TRBV5-6 and J is TRBJ2-4; possible D gene TRBD1, 6 bases. The CDR3 extends over 16 amino acids. Trimming removed 3 bases at V and 0 bases at J, with 13 bases between. Germline V gives CDR1 SGHDT, CDR2 YYEEEE. DNA of the CDR3: TGTGCCAGCAGCTATTCAGGGGCCCTAGCCAAAAACATTCAGTACTTC. This encodes CASSYSGALAKNIQYF.

The V call is TRBV4-1, the J call TRBJ2-1, with 10 bases aligning to TRBD2. Losses at the gene ends were 5 bases for V and 6 bases for J; bases not matched to a gene: 7. Per the germline V gene, CDR1 is MGHRA and CDR2 is YSYEKL. The CDR3 is made up of 15 amino acids. CDR3 DNA: TGCGCCAGCAGCTGGAGGGGACTAGCGCTCAATGAGCAGTTCTTC. Amino acids: CASSWRGLALNEQFF.

Regarding this clone: Other DNA sequences within the sample encode an identical CDR3. V and J are TRBV5-1 and TRBJ1-4, with TRBD1 matching 10 bases. V shed 4 bases and J 0 bases; nucleotides not matched to a gene: 3. The germline CDR1 and CDR2 sequences are SGHRS and YFSETQ. The CDR3 contains 16 residues. The CDR3 sequence: CASSPGTGATNEKLFF. CDR3 DNA sequence: TGCGCCAGCAGCCCCGGGACAGGGGCAACTAATGAAAAACTGTTTTTT.

The V gene is TRBV19, the J gene TRBJ1-5, with D possibly being TRBD1 (5 bases). The V end lost 3 bases, the J end lost 5 bases, and 11 bases lay between the germline ends. This CDR3 contains 14 residues. The germline V gene encodes CDR1 LNHDA and CDR2 SQIVND (reference sequence). CDR3: CASSIDSPDQPQHF. The CDR3 DNA reads TGTGCCAGTAGTATCGACAGTCCCGATCAGCCCCAGCATTTT. Variable domain in full (rest from reference TRBV19 and TRBJ1-5): DGGITQSPKYLFRKEGQNVTLSCEQNLNHDAMYWYRQDPGQGLRLIYYSQIVNDFQKGDIAEGYSVSREKKESFPLTVTSAQKNPTAFYLCASSIDSPDQPQHFGDGTRLSIL.

The chain couples TRBV5-1 to TRBJ2-1; a weak D match, TRBD1 (5 bases). V was trimmed by 4 bases and J by 2 bases, leaving 13 bases between them. This CDR3 spans 15 amino acids. Germline assignment: CDR1 SGHRS and CDR2 YFSETQ. Here the CDR3 reads CASSRAATAYNEQFF. The CDR3, as DNA: TGCGCCAGCAGCCGTGCCGCGACAGCCTACAATGAGCAGTTCTTC. Using reference TRBV5-1 and TRBJ2-1 for the parts outside the CDR3, the full variable domain is KAGVTQTPRYLIKTRGQQVTLSCSPISGHRSVSWYQQTPGQGLQFLFEYFSETQRNKGNFPGRFSGRQFSNSRSEMNVSTLELGDSALYLCASSRAATAYNEQFFGPGTRLTVL.

The chain is built from TRBV27 and TRBJ1-4; D gene ambiguous. The V gene lost 5 bases and the J gene lost 0 bases, with 10 bases spanning the gap. The germline V gene has CDR1 MNHEY and CDR2 SMNVEV (reference sequence). This CDR3 is built from 15 residues. CDR3 sequence reads: CASSPSKSTNEKLFF. The CDR3 DNA reads as TGTGCCAGCAGTCCATCGAAATCAACTAATGAAAAACTGTTTTTT.

Points on this clone: Mismatch with germline at one junction end may stem from a read error. This chain links TRBV5-6 with TRBJ1-6; TRBD1 agrees at 10 bases. This CDR3 comprises 12 residues. Germline V gene lookup returns CDR1 SGHDT and CDR2 YYEEEE. CDR3 in DNA: TGTGCCAGCAGCTTGTCCGGGACAGGGGATGCCTTT. It translates to CASSLSGTGDAF.

The chain employs TRBV6-6 and TRBJ2-4; D uncertain. The CDR3 is 15 residues long. The germline CDR1 and CDR2 sequences are MNHNY and SVGAGI (reference sequence). V lost 2 bases and J 0 bases, leaving 8 bases between the germline ends. The CDR3 nucleotides are TGTGCCAGCAGTTACGTCGAGATAGCCAAAAACATTCAGTACTTC. It encodes CASSYVEIAKNIQYF.

This chain uses TRBV2 with TRBJ2-1; tentative D call: TRBD1 (5 bases). Trimming took 8 bases from V and 5 from J, leaving 13 bases between them. The CDR3 length is 13 residues. The germline V gene has CDR1 SNHLY and CDR2 FYNNEI. The DNA for the CDR3 is TGTGCCAGCGCAGAAAGACAGAACAATGAGCAGTTCTTC. This sequence encodes CASAERQNNEQFF.

The rearrangement links TRBV27 to TRBJ1-5; 9 bases fit TRBD1. The CDR3 covers 15 residues. With V trimmed by 3 bases and J by 6 bases, 6 bases remained unmatched. Germline CDR1 MNHEY, CDR2 SMNVEV (reference sequence). The chain's CDR3 is CASSFWDRESQPQHF. In DNA, the CDR3 is TGTGCCAGCAGTTTTTGGGACAGGGAGAGTCAGCCCCAGCATTTT.

The V gene is TRBV5-1, the J gene TRBJ2-1; 7 bases line up with TRBD1. There are 14 residues in the CDR3. The J segment lost 0 bases and the V segment lost 6 bases, leaving 3 bases of the junction unmatched. The germline V gene encodes CDR1 SGHRS and CDR2 YFSETQ. The CDR3, as DNA: TGCGCCAGCAACCGGGACAGCTCCTACAATGAGCAGTTCTTC. This translates into CASNRDSSYNEQFF.

This chain uses TRBV27 with TRBJ2-7, with a weak D call TRBD2 (6 bases). Germline V gene sequence: CDR1 MNHEY, CDR2 SMNVEV (reference sequence). There are 15 residues in the CDR3. V dropped 5 bases and J dropped 6 bases, with 20 bases sitting between them. CDR3 nucleotides: TGTGCCAGCAGTGGCCACCCCGGGGGAGAGGGCGAGCAGTACTTC. Translating it yields CASSGHPGGEGEQYF.

The rearrangement uses TRBV19 and TRBJ2-1; TRBD2 might be the D (6 bases). Germline lookup yields CDR1 LNHDA and CDR2 SQIVND (reference sequence). V was cut by 7 bases and J by 3 bases, with 13 bases left in between. The CDR3 runs to 14 residues. The CDR3 sequence is CASTPETSYNEQFF. The CDR3 nucleotides read TGTGCCAGTACCCCCGAGACTAGCTACAATGAGCAGTTCTTC.

The rearrangement links TRBV4-2 to TRBJ2-5; 8 nucleotides agree with TRBD2. The CDR3 contains 15 residues. Germline V lookup: CDR1 LGHNA, CDR2 YNFKEQ. The V segment lost 0 bases and the J segment 7 bases; nucleotides outside the gene matches: 7. DNA for the CDR3: TGTGCCAGCAGCCAAGAACGAGGAGCGGGAGCGACCCAGTACTTC. Its translation is CASSQERGAGATQYF.

V is TRBV7-6 and J is TRBJ1-4, with 9 bases aligning to TRBD1. This CDR3 spans 20 amino acids. V gave up 0 bases and J gave up 0 bases; unmatched junction bases: 11. Per the germline V gene, CDR1 is SGHVS and CDR2 is FNYEAQ. This CDR3 is CASSLAGTGSGAATNEKLFF. The CDR3 nucleotides are TGTGCCAGCAGCTTAGCAGGGACAGGGAGCGGTGCAGCAACTAATGAAAAACTGTTTTTT.